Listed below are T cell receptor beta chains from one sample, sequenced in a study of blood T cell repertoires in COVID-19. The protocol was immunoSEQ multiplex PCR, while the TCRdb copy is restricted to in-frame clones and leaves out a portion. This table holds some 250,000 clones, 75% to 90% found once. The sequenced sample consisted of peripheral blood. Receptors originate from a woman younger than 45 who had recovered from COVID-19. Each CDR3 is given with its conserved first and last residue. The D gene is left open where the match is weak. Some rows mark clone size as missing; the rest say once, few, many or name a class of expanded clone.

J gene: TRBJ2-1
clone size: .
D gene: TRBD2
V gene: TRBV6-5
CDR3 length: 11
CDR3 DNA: TGTGCCAGCACCATGACGGGACTAGTGTTCTTC
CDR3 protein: CASTMTGLVFF

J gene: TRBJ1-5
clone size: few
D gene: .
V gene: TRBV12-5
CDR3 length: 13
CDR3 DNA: TGTGCTAGCGGTTTCCAGGTCGGACAGCCCCAGCATTTT
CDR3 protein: CASGFQVGQPQHF

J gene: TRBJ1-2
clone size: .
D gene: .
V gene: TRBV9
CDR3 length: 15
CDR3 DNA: TGTGCCAGCAGCGTAAACAGGGATAGGGGCTATGGCTACACCTTC
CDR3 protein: CASSVNRDRGYGYTF

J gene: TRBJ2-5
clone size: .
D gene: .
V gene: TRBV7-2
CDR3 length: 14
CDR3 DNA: TGTGCCAGCAGCTTGTGGGCCGATCAGGAGACCCAGTACTTC
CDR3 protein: CASSLWADQETQYF

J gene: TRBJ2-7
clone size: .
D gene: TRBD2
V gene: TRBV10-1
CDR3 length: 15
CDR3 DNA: TGCGCCAGCAGTGCCCGACTAGCGGGAACCTACGAGCAGTACTTC
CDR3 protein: CASSARLAGTYEQYF

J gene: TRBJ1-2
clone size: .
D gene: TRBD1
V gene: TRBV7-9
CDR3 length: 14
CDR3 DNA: TGTGCCAGCAGCTTGACGACAGGGGGAAATGGCTACACCTTC
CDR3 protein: CASSLTTGGNGYTF

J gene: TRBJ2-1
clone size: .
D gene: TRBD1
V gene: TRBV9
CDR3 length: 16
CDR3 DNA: TGTGCCAGCAGCGTGGCGACAGGGTTGGGACACAATGAGCAGTTCTTC
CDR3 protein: CASSVATGLGHNEQFF

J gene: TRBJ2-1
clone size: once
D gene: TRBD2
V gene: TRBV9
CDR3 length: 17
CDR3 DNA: TGTGCCAGCAGCGTAGAGGCTAGCGGGGAACCCTACAATGAGCAGTTCTTC
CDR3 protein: CASSVEASGEPYNEQFF

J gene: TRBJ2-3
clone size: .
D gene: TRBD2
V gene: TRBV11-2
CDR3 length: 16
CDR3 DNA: TGTGCCAGCAGCCAACTAGCGGGGGCTATCACAGATACGCAGTATTTT
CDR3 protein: CASSQLAGAITDTQYF

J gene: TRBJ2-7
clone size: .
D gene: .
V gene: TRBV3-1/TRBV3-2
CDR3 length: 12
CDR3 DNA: TGTGCCAGCAGCCTACAGGGTGGAGAGCAGTACTTC
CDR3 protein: CASSLQGGEQYF

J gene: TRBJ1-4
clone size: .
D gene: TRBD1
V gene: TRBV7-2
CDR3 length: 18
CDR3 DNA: TGTGCCAGCAGCTTAGGTGGCCTGACAGGGGCCACTGGTGAAAAACTGTTTTTT
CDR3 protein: CASSLGGLTGATGEKLFF

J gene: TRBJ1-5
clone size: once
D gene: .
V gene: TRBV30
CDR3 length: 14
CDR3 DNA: TGTGCCTGGAGCACAAGAATTAGCAATCAGCCCCAGCATTTT
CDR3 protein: CAWSTRISNQPQHF

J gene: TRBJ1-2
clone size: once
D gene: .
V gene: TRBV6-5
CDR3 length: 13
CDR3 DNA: TGTGCCAGCAGAGGAGGAGAATACTATGGCTACACCTTC
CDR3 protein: CASRGGEYYGYTF

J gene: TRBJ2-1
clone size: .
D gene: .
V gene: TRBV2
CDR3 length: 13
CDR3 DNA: TGTGCCAGCAGACGGGAGCACTACAATGAGCAGTTCTTC
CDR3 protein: CASRREHYNEQFF

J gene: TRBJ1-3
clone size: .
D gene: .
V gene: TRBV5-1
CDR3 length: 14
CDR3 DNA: TGCGCCAGCAGCTTGGGTCAGTCTTCAAACACCATATATTTT
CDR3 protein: CASSLGQSSNTIYF

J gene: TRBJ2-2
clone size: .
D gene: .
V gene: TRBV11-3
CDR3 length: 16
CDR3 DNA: TGTGCCAGCAGCCCAGGGTTCCCACGTATCACCGGGGAGCTGTTTTTT
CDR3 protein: CASSPGFPRITGELFF

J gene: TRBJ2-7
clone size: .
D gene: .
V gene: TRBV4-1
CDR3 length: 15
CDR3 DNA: TGCGCCAGCAGCCAAGATCCTGCAGGGTCCTACGAGCAGTACTTC
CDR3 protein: CASSQDPAGSYEQYF

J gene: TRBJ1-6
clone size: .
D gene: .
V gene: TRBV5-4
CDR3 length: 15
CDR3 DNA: TGTGCCAGCAGACAGGGTTCGGCGAATAATTCACCCCTCCACTTT
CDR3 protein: CASRQGSANNSPLHF

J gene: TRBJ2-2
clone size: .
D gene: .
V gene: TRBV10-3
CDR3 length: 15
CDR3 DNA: TGTGCCATCAGTGAAAAGGGAGCTCCCACCGGGGAGCTGTTTTTT
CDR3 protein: CAISEKGAPTGELFF

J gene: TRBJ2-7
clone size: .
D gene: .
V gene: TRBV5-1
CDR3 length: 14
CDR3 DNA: TGCGCCAGCAGCTCGGACAGCTTTTTCTACGAGCAGTACTTC
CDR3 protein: CASSSDSFFYEQYF

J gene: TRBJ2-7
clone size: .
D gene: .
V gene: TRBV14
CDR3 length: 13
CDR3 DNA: TGTGCCAGCAGCCAAGAGTCTCCTTACGAGCAGTACTTC
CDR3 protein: CASSQESPYEQYF

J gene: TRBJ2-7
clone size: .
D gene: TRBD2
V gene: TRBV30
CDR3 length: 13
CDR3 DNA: TGTGCCTGGAGTTACCCTAGCGGCTACGAGCAGTACTTC
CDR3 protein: CAWSYPSGYEQYF

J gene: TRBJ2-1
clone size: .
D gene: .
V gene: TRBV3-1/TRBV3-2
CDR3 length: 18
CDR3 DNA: TGTGCCAGCAGCCATCACACGGGGAGGCGGGGCTCCTACAATGAGCAGTTCTTC
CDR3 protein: CASSHHTGRRGSYNEQFF

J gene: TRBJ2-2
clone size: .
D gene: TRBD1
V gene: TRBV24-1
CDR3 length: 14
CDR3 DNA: TGTGCCACCAGTGGGGACAGGGACACCGGGGAGCTGTTTTTT
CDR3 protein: CATSGDRDTGELFF

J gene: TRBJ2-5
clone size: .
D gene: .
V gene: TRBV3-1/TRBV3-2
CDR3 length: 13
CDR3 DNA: TGTGCCAGCAGCCAAATCGACGGGGAGACCCAGTACTTC
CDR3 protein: CASSQIDGETQYF

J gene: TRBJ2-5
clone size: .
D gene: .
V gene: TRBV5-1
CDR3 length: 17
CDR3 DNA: TGCGCCAGCAGCTTGGGATTTTCTGCTAGCTTGGCGGAGACCCAGTACTTC
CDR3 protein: CASSLGFSASLAETQYF

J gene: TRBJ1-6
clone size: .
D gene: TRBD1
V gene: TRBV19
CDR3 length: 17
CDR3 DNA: TGTGCCAGTAGTTTAAGGGAACCGACAGGGGTTAATTCACCCCTCCACTTT
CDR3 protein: CASSLREPTGVNSPLHF

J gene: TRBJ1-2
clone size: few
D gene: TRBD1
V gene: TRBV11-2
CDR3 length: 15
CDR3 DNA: TGTGCCAGCAGCCCCGGAGGGGGCCTTAGGTATGGCTACACCTTC
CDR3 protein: CASSPGGGLRYGYTF

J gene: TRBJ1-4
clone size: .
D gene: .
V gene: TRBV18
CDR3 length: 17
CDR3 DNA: TGTGCCAGCTCACCCCTTCAGGGATCGACAACTAATGAAAAACTGTTTTTT
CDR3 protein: CASSPLQGSTTNEKLFF

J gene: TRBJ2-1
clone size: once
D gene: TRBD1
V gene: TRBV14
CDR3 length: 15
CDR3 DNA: TGTGCCAGCAGCAAGGGACAGGGGGCCTACAATGAGCAGTTCTTC
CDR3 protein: CASSKGQGAYNEQFF

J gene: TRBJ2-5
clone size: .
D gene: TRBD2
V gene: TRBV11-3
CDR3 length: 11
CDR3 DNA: TGTGCCAGCAGCTTGACTAGCTCCCAGTACTTC
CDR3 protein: CASSLTSSQYF

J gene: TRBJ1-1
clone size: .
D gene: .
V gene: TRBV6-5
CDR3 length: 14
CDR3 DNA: TGTGCCAGCAGCCCGACAGACCGAGCCGCCGAAGCTTTCTTT
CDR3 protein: CASSPTDRAAEAFF

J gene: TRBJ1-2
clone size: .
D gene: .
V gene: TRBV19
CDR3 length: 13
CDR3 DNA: TGTGCCAGTAGTATGCGGGGCGCGCGGGGCTACACCTTC
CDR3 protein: CASSMRGARGYTF

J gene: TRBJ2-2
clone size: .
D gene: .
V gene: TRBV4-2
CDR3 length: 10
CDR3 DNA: TGTGCCAGCTCGGCCGGGGAGCTGTTTTTT
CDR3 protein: CASSAGELFF

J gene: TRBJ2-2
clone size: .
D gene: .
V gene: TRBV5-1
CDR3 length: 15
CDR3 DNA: TGCGCCAGCAGCTCGGAGTCGCTTAACACCGGGGAGCTGTTTTTT
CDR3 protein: CASSSESLNTGELFF

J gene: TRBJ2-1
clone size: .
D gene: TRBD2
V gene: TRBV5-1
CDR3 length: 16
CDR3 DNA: TGCGCCAGCAGCCTAGGGTCCCTAGCGGTATACAATGAGCAGTTCTTC
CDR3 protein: CASSLGSLAVYNEQFF

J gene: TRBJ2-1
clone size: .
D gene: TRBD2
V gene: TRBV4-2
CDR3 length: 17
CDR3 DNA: TGTGCCAGCAGCCAAGATTTAGCGGGGAGCTCCTACAATGAGCAGTTCTTC
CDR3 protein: CASSQDLAGSSYNEQFF

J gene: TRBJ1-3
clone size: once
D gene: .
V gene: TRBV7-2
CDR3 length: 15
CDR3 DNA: TGTGCCAGCAGGTTACTAGGGGCATCTGGAAACACCATATATTTT
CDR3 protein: CASRLLGASGNTIYF

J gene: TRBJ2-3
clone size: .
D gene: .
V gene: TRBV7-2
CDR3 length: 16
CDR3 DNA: TGTGCCAGCAGGACCAGGAGGGATCGTAGCACAGATACGCAGTATTTT
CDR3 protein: CASRTRRDRSTDTQYF

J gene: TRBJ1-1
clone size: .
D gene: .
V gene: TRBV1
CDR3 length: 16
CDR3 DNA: TGCACCAGCAGCCAAGGTCCGGTTTTAATGAACACTGAAGCTTTCTTT
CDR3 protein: CTSSQGPVLMNTEAFF

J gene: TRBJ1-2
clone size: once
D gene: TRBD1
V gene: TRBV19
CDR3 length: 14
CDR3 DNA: TGTGCCAGTAGTACACGACAGGGGGCAGAGGGCTACACCTTC
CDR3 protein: CASSTRQGAEGYTF